A single sample gave rise to the 22 T cell receptor beta chains below, sequenced in a study of blood T cell repertoires in COVID-19. Assay: immunoSEQ multiplex PCR; the TCRdb copy retains only in-frame clones and omits some. The sample holds more than 200,000 clones, roughly 88% seen once. Specimen: peripheral blood. These receptors all stem from a middle-aged woman who had recovered from COVID-19.

CDR3 coding DNA: TGTGCCAGTAGTATGCGGGACGGGACCCAGTACTTC. It translates to CASSMRDGTQYF. The chain is built from TRBV19 and TRBJ2-5, with D tentatively TRBD2 (6 bases). The ends were cut back, 3 bases at V and 7 bases at J, with 9 bases in the middle. Germline V gene sequence: CDR1 LNHDA, CDR2 SQIVND (reference sequence). CDR3 length equals 12 residues.

This chain links TRBV5-1 with TRBJ2-3; 7 bases agree with TRBD1. Unmatched junction bases numbered 7, after V lost 0 bases and J lost 0 bases. The CDR3 extends over 17 amino acids. The germline V gene has CDR1 SGHRS and CDR2 YFSETQ. CDR3 amino acids: CASSLGRQGVSTDTQYF. In DNA form, the CDR3 reads TGCGCCAGCAGCTTGGGAAGACAGGGCGTTAGCACAGATACGCAGTATTTT.

The V and J genes are TRBV28 and TRBJ2-3; 13 positions match TRBD2. Losses at the gene ends were 4 bases for V and 4 bases for J; bases not matched to a gene: 11. There are 18 residues in the CDR3. Germline V CDR1 and CDR2: MDHEN, SYDVKM. The CDR3 sequence is CASSSRTSGGGSADTQYF. CDR3 nucleotides: TGTGCCAGCAGTTCTAGGACTAGCGGGGGAGGTAGCGCAGATACGCAGTATTTT.

V usage is TRBV24-1 and J usage is TRBJ2-3, with 8 bases aligning to TRBD1. CDR3 length: 16 residues. V was pared by 1 base and J by 4 bases, with 6 bases of the junction left unmatched. Germline values: CDR1 KGHDR, CDR2 SFDVKD. The CDR3 protein is CATSDLRQGIADTQYF. Here the CDR3 DNA reads TGTGCCACCAGTGATTTACGACAGGGGATTGCAGATACGCAGTATTTT.

CDR3 amino acids: CASSLAGTGNYEQYF. The CDR3 nucleotides read TGTGCCAGCAGTTTAGCCGGGACAGGTAATTACGAGCAGTACTTC. V is TRBV28 and J is TRBJ2-7; 8 bases align to TRBD1. J was trimmed by 4 bases and V by 2 bases; bases with no gene match: 7. CDR3 length equals 15 residues. CDR1 and CDR2 from the germline V gene are MDHEN and SYDVKM.

This clone has just one count. This sequence joins TRBV19 and TRBJ2-7, with D possibly TRBD1 on 5 matching bases. Between the trimmed V and J ends, which lost 6 bases and 4 bases, there was a span of 16 bases. The germline V gene has CDR1 LNHDA and CDR2 SQIVND (reference sequence). The CDR3 loop spans 14 amino acids. This CDR3 reads CASRTDSLPYEQYF. The CDR3 DNA is TGTGCCAGTAGAACAGACAGCCTCCCTTACGAGCAGTACTTC. The full variable domain, with the rest looked up from reference TRBV19 and TRBJ2-7, is DGGITQSPKYLFRKEGQNVTLSCEQNLNHDAMYWYRQDPGQGLRLIYYSQIVNDFQKGDIAEGYSVSREKKESFPLTVTSAQKNPTAFYLCASRTDSLPYEQYFGPGTRLTVT.

V is TRBV5-6 and J is TRBJ2-3; 10 bases are shared with TRBD2. CDR3 length: 16 amino acids. The trim removed 0 bases at V and 7 bases at J, leaving 8 bases unmatched. Germline assignment: CDR1 SGHDT and CDR2 YYEEEE. The CDR3 protein is CASSLALAGAANTQYF. For the CDR3, the DNA is TGTGCCAGCAGCTTGGCTCTAGCGGGAGCGGCCAATACGCAGTATTTT.

The V call is TRBV18, the J call TRBJ2-7; D perhaps matches TRBD2 (6 bases). This CDR3 comprises 16 residues. The germline gives CDR1 KGHSH, CDR2 LQKENI. V lost 1 base, J lost 0 bases, and 13 bases lay in between. The CDR3 loop is CASSPRPRGSSYEQYF. Here the CDR3 DNA reads TGTGCCAGCTCACCACGACCTCGGGGGAGCTCCTACGAGCAGTACTTC.

The chain recombines TRBV5-1 with TRBJ2-1; D is possibly TRBD2 (7 bases). The V and J ends lost 5 bases and 5 bases respectively, with 14 bases between them. CDR1 is SGHRS, CDR2 YFSETQ, per germline. The length of the CDR3 is 14 residues. CDR3 in amino acids: CASRPRGGHNEQFF. DNA of the CDR3: TGCGCCAGCAGACCAAGGGGGGGACACAATGAGCAGTTCTTC.

The chain is built from TRBV4-1 and TRBJ1-6; 9 bases line up with TRBD1. CDR3 length equals 16 residues. Germline-derived CDR1 and CDR2 are MGHRA and YSYEKL. V lost 0 bases, J lost 6 bases, and 3 bases stayed unmatched. The chain's CDR3 is CASSQDGGQGNSPLHF. CDR3 in DNA: TGCGCCAGCAGCCAAGACGGGGGACAGGGTAATTCACCCCTCCACTTT.

The gene calls are TRBV5-3 and TRBJ2-3, with D perhaps matching TRBD2 (7 bases). TRBV5-3 carries the ORF label, with uncertain function. CDR3 size: 18 residues. Trimming took 7 bases from V and 3 from J, leaving 27 bases between them. The CDR3 spells CARACPKGPGEGTDTQYF. The CDR3 DNA reads as TGTGCCAGAGCTTGCCCAAAAGGACCAGGGGAGGGAACAGATACGCAGTATTTT.

The chain recombines TRBV5-6 with TRBJ1-5; maybe TRBD1 (6 bases). Trimming took off 6 bases at V and 3 bases at J, with 13 bases between the two ends. Per germline, CDR1 SGHDT and CDR2 YYEEEE. The length of the CDR3 is 14 residues. The DNA of the CDR3 is TGTGCCAGCACCTACGGGACACACAATCAGCCCCAGCATTTT. It codes for CASTYGTHNQPQHF.

This chain uses TRBV15 with TRBJ2-7, with TRBD1 matching over 8 bases. This CDR3 has 15 residues. J gave up 6 bases and V 0 bases, and 7 bases lay outside the gene matches. CDR1 is LNHNV, CDR2 YYDKDF, per germline (reference sequence). The CDR3 sequence is CATSRDGAGGGEQYF. In DNA, the CDR3 is TGTGCCACCAGCAGAGATGGGGCAGGGGGCGGCGAGCAGTACTTC.

This clone was seen once. This chain links TRBV5-5 with TRBJ1-6; 8 positions agree with TRBD1. Per the germline V gene, CDR1 is SGHKS and CDR2 is YYEKEE (reference sequence). V was pared by 4 bases and J by 9 bases, with 12 bases of the junction left unmatched. This CDR3 is built from 16 residues. DNA of the CDR3: TGTGCCAGCAGCCTCTGGACAGGGAGTTCTGGTTCACCCCTCCACTTT. Protein product: CASSLWTGSSGSPLHF.

The chain uses TRBV7-2 and TRBJ2-5; D is possibly TRBD2 (7 bases). Germline V gives CDR1 SGHTA, CDR2 FQGNSA. This CDR3 spans 15 amino acids. Trimming took 1 base from V and 5 from J, leaving 14 bases between them. The CDR3 reads CASSLVGGGRETQYF. The DNA for the CDR3 is TGTGCCAGCAGCTTAGTAGGCGGGGGCAGGGAGACCCAGTACTTC.

Only a few counts were recorded for this clone. This chain connects TRBV7-3 to TRBJ1-2; 7 bases are a match to TRBD1. Germline loops: CDR1 SGHTA, CDR2 FQGTGA. The CDR3 is made up of 13 amino acids. V dropped 5 bases and J dropped 5; count of bases not matched to a gene: 5. The CDR3: CASSPGGSYGYTF. The DNA of the CDR3 is TGTGCCAGCAGCCCAGGGGGGAGTTATGGCTACACCTTC.

This clone was detected once. The J gene is TRBJ1-3, the V gene TRBV11-2, with D tentatively TRBD1 (5 bases). This CDR3 is 15 amino acids long. The ends were cut back, 5 bases at V and 2 bases at J, with 13 bases in the middle. Per germline, CDR1 SGHAT and CDR2 FQNNGV. CDR3 residues: CASSVYRGAGNTIYF. As DNA, the CDR3 is TGTGCCAGCAGCGTCTACCGGGGGGCTGGAAACACCATATATTTT.

This chain uses TRBV28 with TRBJ2-3; tentatively, D is TRBD1 (6 bases). CDR1 is MDHEN, CDR2 SYDVKM, per germline. CDR3 length equals 17 residues. Trimming pared 8 bases from V and 2 bases from J, leaving 23 bases between. CDR3 DNA: TGTGCCAGCGGCCATGGCGCGACAGGTACAAACACAGATACGCAGTATTTT. Its translation is CASGHGATGTNTDTQYF.

The rearrangement links TRBV5-1 to TRBJ2-6, with 9 bases matching TRBD1. This CDR3 is built from 17 residues. Germline V gene lookup returns CDR1 SGHRS and CDR2 YFSETQ. V lost 4 bases and J lost 0; bases outside the gene matches: 5. In DNA form, the CDR3 reads TGCGCCAGCAGCGGGGGACAGGGACGCTCTGGGGCCAACGTCCTGACTTTC. Translated: CASSGGQGRSGANVLTF.

The J gene is TRBJ2-5, the V gene TRBV24-1; the match to TRBD2 covers 9 bases. Trimming at V came to 4 bases and at J to 4 bases, leaving 9 bases not matched to a gene. CDR1 KGHDR and CDR2 SFDVKD come from the germline V gene. The length of the CDR3 is 16 residues. The CDR3 sequence is CATSEAGGPGAETQYF. DNA of the CDR3: TGTGCCACCAGTGAGGCGGGAGGGCCGGGGGCAGAGACCCAGTACTTC.

The genes are TRBV4-2 and TRBJ1-3; no firm D call. There are 16 residues in the CDR3. Trimming removed 1 base at V and 0 bases at J, with 10 bases between. Germline V gene data show CDR1 as LGHNA and CDR2 as YNFKEQ. The CDR3 DNA follows: TGTGCCAGCAGCCAAGCCTTTGTGAGCTCTGGAAACACCATATATTTT. Translation gives CASSQAFVSSGNTIYF.

Here the CDR3 reads CASIKGGSSYNEQFF. The CDR3 DNA sequence: TGTGCCAGCATAAAGGGGGGGAGCTCCTACAATGAGCAGTTCTTC. The genes are TRBV6-6 and TRBJ2-1; a weak D match, TRBD2 (7 bases). The CDR3 is 15 residues long. CDR1 MNHNY and CDR2 SVGAGI come from the germline V gene (reference sequence). V lost 7 bases and J lost 0, with 13 bases in between.